The following is a T cell receptor (beta chain) sequence with its context. Its specificity is not known. CDR1 and CDR2 from the germline V gene are LGHNA and YSLEER. V lost 2 bases, J lost 0 bases, and 17 bases lay in between. The CDR3 extends over 19 amino acids. Time point indicated: 20-29 weeks after completion of therapy. This sample is part of a study of T cell therapy after organ transplantation. Study-wide results and limits: CD8 clonality fold change after therapy inversely tracked pretherapy clonality.

Libraries were prepared by immunoSEQ multiplex PCR; TCRdb keeps only in-frame clonotypes and omits some of them. This sample has roughly 15,000 clones, with 85% found just once. The sample here was CD8+ T cells from blood, taken after autologous CMV-specific T cell therapy. This chain links TRBV4-3 with TRBJ1-6, with D possibly matching TRBD1 (5 bases). The sequence was obtained from a human patient who had received a solid organ transplant and had CMV disease. Some T cells may trace back to the graft donor. CDR3 residues: CASSQKVRQSSSYNSPLHF. The CDR3, as DNA: TGCGCCAGCAGCCAAAAGGTTCGACAGTCGAGCTCCTATAATTCACCCCTCCACTTT.